This TCR beta chain was recorded in a study of blood T cells in healthy people across ages. CDR3 length: 17 amino acids. With V trimmed by 4 bases and J by 5 bases, 15 bases remained unmatched. Germline V gene data show CDR1 as SGHVS and CDR2 as FQNEAQ. Together with a sample-barcoded 5' primer, a J-beta primer mix was included in a second PCR lasting roughly 6 to 12 cycles. One entry per CDR3 protein results from TCRdb running MiXCR on the 5' RACE reads. This table has some 800,000 distinct CDR3 sequences, around 42% appearing once. The source is a man aged 60 to 75 in good health. The source material was blood. This chain joins TRBV7-8 and TRBJ2-5; 8 nucleotides match TRBD2. CDR3 loop: CASSSNSGARRGETQYF. Written as DNA, the CDR3 is TGTGCCAGCAGCTCTAATAGCGGGGCAAGACGGGGGGAGACCCAGTACTTC. The complete variable domain, with remaining parts taken from reference TRBV7-8 and TRBJ2-5, reads GAGVSQSPRYKVAKRGQDVALRCDPISGHVSLFWYQQALGQGPEFLTYFQNEAQLDKSGLPSDRFFAERPEGSVSTLKIQRTQQEDSAVYLCASSSNSGARRGETQYFGPGTRLLVL.